A selection of T cell receptor beta chains follows, all from one sample in a study of somatic mutations in cytotoxic T cells in rheumatoid arthritis. This table comes from immunoSEQ multiplex PCR, and its TCRdb copy is limited to in-frame clones, with some not included. The data contain around 19,000 clones, roughly 82% of them singletons. The material sequenced was CD8+ T cells sorted from blood. The origin of the receptors is an adult with rheumatoid arthritis. Both conserved end residues are part of each CDR3. D genes are given only for firm matches. A row's size may be missing; if present it is once, few, many or a size class.

>TRBJ1-2|.|.|TRBV27
CASSSTGGGYTF
TGTGCCAGCAGTTCTACAGGAGGTGGCTACACCTTC
>TRBJ2-1|.|.|TRBV27
CASSLGTTYNEQFF
TGTGCCAGCAGTTTAGGGACAACCTACAATGAGCAGTTCTTC
>TRBJ2-7|.|once|TRBV27
CASRSHYEQYF
TGTGCCAGCAGGTCGCACTACGAGCAGTACTTC
>TRBJ2-7|.|few|TRBV14
CASSQSQAGEQYF
TGTGCCAGCAGCCAATCGCAGGCGGGCGAGCAGTACTTC
>TRBJ1-2|.|.|TRBV19
CASRPIGSGPNYGYTF
TGTGCCAGTAGACCCATAGGGTCAGGGCCAAACTATGGCTACACCTTC
>TRBJ1-1|.|.|TRBV11-2
CASSPPGRGATEAFF
TGTGCCAGCAGCCCTCCAGGAAGGGGGGCGACTGAAGCTTTCTTT
>TRBJ2-1|.|once|TRBV9
CASSPGNNEQFF
TGTGCCAGCAGCCCCGGGAACAATGAGCAGTTCTTC
>TRBJ2-7|.|.|TRBV29-1
CSVLIRAGEQYF
TGCAGCGTTTTGATCAGGGCTGGGGAGCAGTACTTC
>TRBJ2-1|.|.|TRBV9
CASSTGLSSYNEQFF
TGTGCCAGCAGCACGGGCCTTAGCTCCTACAATGAGCAGTTCTTC
>TRBJ2-1|.|once|TRBV11-2
CASSPGAGSNEQFF
TGTGCCAGCAGCCCGGGGGCAGGTTCCAATGAGCAGTTCTTC
>TRBJ2-2|TRBD2|once|TRBV7-6
CASSPGTSGSSVSGELFF
TGTGCCAGCAGCCCCGGGACTAGCGGGAGTTCCGTCTCCGGGGAGCTGTTTTTT
>TRBJ1-1|.|.|TRBV14
CASSLWNTEAFF
TGTGCCAGCAGCCTATGGAACACTGAAGCTTTCTTT
>TRBJ2-3|.|once|TRBV16
CASSQSNPSTDTQYF
TGTGCCAGCAGCCAATCGAATCCTTCTACAGATACGCAGTATTTT
>TRBJ2-7|.|.|TRBV23-1
CASSQPTESYEQYF
TGCGCCAGCAGTCAACCGACAGAATCCTACGAGCAGTACTTC
>TRBJ1-2|.|.|TRBV7-9
CASSLGGGAGYTF
TGTGCCAGCAGCTTAGGGGGCGGTGCTGGCTACACCTTC